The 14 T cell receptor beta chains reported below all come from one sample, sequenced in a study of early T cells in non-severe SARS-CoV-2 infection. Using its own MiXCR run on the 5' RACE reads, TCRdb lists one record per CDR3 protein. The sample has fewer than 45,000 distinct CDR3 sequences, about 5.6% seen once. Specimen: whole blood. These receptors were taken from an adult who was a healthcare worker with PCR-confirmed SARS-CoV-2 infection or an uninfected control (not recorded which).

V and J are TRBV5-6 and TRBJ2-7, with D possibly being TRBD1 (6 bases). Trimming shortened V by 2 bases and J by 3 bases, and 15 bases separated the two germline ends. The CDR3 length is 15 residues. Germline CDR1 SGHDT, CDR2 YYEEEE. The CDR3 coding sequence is TGTGCCAGCAGCTTCGACCTGGGGGCAAACTACGAGCAGTACTTC. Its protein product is CASSFDLGANYEQYF.

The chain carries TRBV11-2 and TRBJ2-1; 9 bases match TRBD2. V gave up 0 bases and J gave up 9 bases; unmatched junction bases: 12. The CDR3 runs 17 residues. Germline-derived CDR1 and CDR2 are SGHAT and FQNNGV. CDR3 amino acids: CASSLDASGGPLGEQFF. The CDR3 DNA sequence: TGTGCCAGCAGCTTAGACGCCAGCGGGGGGCCTCTCGGTGAGCAGTTCTTC.

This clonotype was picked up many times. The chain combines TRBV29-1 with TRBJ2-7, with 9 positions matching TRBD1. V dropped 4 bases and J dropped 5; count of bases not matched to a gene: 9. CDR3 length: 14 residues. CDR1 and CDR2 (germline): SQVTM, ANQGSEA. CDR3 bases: TGCAGCGTTGGACCCGGGACAGGGCCAAACGAGCAGTACTTC. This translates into CSVGPGTGPNEQYF.

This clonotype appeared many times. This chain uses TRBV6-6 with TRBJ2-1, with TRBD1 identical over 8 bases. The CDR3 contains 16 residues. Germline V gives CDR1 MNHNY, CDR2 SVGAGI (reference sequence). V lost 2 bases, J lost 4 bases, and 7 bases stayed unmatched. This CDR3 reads CASSYMDRAKYNEQFF. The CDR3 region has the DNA TGTGCCAGCAGTTACATGGACAGGGCCAAATACAATGAGCAGTTCTTC.

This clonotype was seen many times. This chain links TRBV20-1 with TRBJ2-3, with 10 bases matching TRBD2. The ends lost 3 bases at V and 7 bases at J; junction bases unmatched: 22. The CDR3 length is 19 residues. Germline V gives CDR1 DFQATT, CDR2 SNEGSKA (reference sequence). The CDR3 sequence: CSASVWASGRGMGWNTQYF. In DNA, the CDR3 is TGCAGTGCTAGTGTGTGGGCTAGCGGGAGAGGGATGGGGTGGAATACGCAGTATTTT.

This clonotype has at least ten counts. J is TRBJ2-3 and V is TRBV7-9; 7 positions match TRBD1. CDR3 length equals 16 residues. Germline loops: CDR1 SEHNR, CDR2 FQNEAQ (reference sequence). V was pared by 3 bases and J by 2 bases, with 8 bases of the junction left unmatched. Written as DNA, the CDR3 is TGTGCCAGCAGCTTCCTCCGGGACAGCCCCACAGATACGCAGTATTTT. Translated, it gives CASSFLRDSPTDTQYF.

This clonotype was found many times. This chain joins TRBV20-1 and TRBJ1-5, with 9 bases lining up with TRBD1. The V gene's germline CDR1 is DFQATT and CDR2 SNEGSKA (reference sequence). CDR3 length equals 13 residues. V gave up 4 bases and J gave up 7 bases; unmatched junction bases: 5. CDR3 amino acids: CSANTGGGQPQHF. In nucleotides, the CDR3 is TGCAGTGCTAATACAGGGGGCGGGCAGCCCCAGCATTTT.

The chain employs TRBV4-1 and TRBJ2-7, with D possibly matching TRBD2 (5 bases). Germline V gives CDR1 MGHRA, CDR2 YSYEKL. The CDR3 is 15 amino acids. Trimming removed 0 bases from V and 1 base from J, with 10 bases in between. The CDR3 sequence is CASSQEVGDSYEQYF. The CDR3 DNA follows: TGCGCCAGCAGCCAAGAGGTCGGGGATTCCTACGAGCAGTACTTC.

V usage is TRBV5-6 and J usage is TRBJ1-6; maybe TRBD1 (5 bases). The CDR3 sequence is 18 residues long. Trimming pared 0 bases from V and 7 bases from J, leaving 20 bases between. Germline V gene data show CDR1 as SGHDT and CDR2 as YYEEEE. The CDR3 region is CASSLGVTARGRNSPLHF. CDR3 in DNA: TGTGCCAGCAGCTTGGGGGTGACAGCCCGCGGGAGAAATTCACCCCTCCACTTT.

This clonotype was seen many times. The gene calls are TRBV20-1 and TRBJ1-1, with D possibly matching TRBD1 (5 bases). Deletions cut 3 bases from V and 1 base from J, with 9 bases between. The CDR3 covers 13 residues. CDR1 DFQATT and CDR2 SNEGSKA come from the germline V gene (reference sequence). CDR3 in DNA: TGCAGTGCTAGTAGGGGAGGGAACACTGAAGCTTTCTTT. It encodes CSASRGGNTEAFF.

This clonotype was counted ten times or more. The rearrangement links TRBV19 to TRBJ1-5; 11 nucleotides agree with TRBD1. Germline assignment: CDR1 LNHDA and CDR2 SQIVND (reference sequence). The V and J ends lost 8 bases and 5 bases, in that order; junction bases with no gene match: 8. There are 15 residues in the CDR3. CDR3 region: CASQMGTGGHQPQHF. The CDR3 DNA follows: TGTGCCAGTCAGATGGGGACAGGGGGACATCAGCCCCAGCATTTT.

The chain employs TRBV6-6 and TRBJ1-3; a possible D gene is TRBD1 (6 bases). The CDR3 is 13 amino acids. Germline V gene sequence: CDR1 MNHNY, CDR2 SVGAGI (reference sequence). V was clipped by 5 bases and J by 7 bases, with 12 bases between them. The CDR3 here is CASSPGQVNTIYF. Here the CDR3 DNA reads TGTGCCAGCAGTCCGGGACAAGTGAACACCATATATTTT.

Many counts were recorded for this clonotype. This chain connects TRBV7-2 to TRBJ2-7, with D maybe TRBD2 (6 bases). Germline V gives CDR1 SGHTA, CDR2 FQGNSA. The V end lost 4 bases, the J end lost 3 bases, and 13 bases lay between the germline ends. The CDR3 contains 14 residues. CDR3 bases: TGTGCCAGCAGCTCCGAGACTAGAATCTACGAGCAGTACTTC. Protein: CASSSETRIYEQYF. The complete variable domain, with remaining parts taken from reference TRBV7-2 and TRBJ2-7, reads GAGVSQSPSNKVTEKGKDVELRCDPISGHTALYWYRQSLGQGLEFLIYFQGNSAPDKSGLPSDRFSAERTGGSVSTLTIQRTQQEDSAVYLCASSSETRIYEQYFGPGTRLTVT.

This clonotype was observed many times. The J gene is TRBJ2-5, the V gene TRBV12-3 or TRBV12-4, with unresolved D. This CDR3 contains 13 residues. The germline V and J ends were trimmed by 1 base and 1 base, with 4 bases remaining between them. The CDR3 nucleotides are TGTGCCAGCAGTTTAGTCGGCCAAGAGACCCAGTACTTC. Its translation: CASSLVGQETQYF.